This T cell receptor (beta chain) comes out of a study of identical twins. TCRdb independently ran MiXCR on the 5' RACE reads; one entry per CDR3 protein. The sample consists of 350,000 to 400,000 distinct CDR3 sequences, about 10% of them appearing once. As regards this clonotype: As yet, its antigen is unknown.

General observations from the study: Out-of-frame alpha sequences shared between twins exhibited an excess of low generation probability. In cord blood, abundant beta clonotypes had fewer insertions; memory showed no trend.

In germline, CDR1 is SGHRS, CDR2 YFSETQ. The CDR3 spans 18 residues. Trimming shortened V by 4 bases and J by 4 bases, and 26 bases separated the two germline ends. This TCR was sampled from a woman in her forties or fifties in good health. Material: naive T cells sorted from blood. The chain combines TRBV5-1 with TRBJ2-5; possibly TRBD1 for D (7 bases). The CDR3: CASSQSVRGGQERETQYF. In nucleotides, the CDR3 is TGCGCCAGCAGCCAAAGTGTCCGGGGAGGACAGGAGAGAGAGACCCAGTACTTC.